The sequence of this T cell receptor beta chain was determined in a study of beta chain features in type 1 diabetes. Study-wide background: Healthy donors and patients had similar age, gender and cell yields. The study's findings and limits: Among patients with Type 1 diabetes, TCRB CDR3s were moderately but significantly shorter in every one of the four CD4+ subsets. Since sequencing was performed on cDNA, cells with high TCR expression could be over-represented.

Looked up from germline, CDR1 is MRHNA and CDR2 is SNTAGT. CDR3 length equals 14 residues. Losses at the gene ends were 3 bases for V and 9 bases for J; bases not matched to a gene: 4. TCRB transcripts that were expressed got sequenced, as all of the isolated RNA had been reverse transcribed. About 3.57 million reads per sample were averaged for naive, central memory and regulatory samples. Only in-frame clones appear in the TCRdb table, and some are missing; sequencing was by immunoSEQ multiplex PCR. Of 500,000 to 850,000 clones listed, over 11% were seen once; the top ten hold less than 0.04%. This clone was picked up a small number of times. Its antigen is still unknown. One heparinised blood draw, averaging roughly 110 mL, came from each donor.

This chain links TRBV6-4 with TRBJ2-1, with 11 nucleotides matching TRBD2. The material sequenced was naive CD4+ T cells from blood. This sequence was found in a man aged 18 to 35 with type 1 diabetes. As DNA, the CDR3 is TGTGCCAGCAGTGAAAAACTAGCGGGAGTTGAGCAGTTCTTC. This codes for CASSEKLAGVEQFF.